This entry describes one TCR beta chain. Its antigen is undetermined. The data are from a study of a mutant IDH1 vaccine in newly diagnosed glioma. Overall study: Treated patients, approximately 62% male and about 38% female, averaged approximately 40 years of age. Scheduled at week 35, visit V12 preceded visit V13, held at week 47.

Time point here: week 35, safety follow-up. Vaccine doses each comprised 300 ug of mutant IDH1 20-mer peptide, with topical imiquimod. The germline V gene has CDR1 SNHLY and CDR2 FYNNEI. The V and J ends lost 5 bases and 3 bases respectively, with 14 bases between them. CDR3 length: 14 residues. Clones were sequenced by immunoSEQ multiplex PCR, and TCRdb holds only the in-frame ones, with some missing. The profile shows tens of thousands of clones, around four fifths of them singletons. The chain links TRBV2 to TRBJ2-7; D is undetermined. The source was PBMCs, collected from a glioma patient whose treatment included an IDH1 peptide vaccine. This clonotype was sampled from a man in his forties with glioma. Some clones in this sample may be carry-over from other donors' samples. CDR3 protein: CASSQQRANYEQYF. The DNA of the CDR3 is TGTGCCAGCAGTCAACAGCGAGCTAACTACGAGCAGTACTTC. Looking up the rest from reference TRBV2 and TRBJ2-7 gives the full variable domain: EPEVTQTPSHQVTQMGQEVILRCVPISNHLYFYWYRQILGQKVEFLVSFYNNEISEKSEIFDDQFSVERPDGSNFTLKIRSTKLEDSAMYFCASSQQRANYEQYFGPGTRLTVT.